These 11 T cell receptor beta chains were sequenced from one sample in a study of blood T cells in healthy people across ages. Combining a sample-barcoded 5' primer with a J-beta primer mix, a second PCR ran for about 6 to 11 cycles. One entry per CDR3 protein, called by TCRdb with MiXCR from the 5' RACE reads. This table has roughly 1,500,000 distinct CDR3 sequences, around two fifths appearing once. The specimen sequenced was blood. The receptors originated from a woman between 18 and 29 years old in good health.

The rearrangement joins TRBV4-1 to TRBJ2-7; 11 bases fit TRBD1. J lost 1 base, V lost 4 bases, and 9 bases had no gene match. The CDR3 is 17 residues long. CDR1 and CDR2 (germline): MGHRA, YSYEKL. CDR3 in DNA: TGCGCCAGCAGCCCACGGGACAGGGGGGTTATTTCCTACGAGCAGTACTTC. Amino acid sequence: CASSPRDRGVISYEQYF.

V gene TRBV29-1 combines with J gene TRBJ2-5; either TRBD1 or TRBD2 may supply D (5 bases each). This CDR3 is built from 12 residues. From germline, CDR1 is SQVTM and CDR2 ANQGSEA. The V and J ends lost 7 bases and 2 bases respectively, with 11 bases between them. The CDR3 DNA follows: TGCAGCGGAGGGTGGGGGCAAGAGACCCAGTACTTC. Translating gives CSGGWGQETQYF.

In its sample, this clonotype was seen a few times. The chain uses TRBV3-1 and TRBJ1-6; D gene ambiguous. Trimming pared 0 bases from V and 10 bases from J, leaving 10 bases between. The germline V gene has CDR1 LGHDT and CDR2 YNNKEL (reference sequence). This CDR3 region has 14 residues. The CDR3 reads CASSQDLLESPLHF. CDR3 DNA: TGTGCCAGCAGCCAAGATCTTCTCGAATCACCCCTCCACTTT.

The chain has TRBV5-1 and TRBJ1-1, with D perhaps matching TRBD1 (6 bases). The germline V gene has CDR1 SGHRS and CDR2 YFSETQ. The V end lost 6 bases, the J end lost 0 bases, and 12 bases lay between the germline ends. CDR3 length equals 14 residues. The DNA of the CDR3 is TGCGCCAGCACTCGGACAGCTATGAACACTGAAGCTTTCTTT. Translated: CASTRTAMNTEAFF.

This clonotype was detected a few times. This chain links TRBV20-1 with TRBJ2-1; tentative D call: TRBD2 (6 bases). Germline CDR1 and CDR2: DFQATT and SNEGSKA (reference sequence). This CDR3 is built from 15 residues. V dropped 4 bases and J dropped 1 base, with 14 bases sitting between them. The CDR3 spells CSATIAERSYNEQFF. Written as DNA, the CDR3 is TGCAGTGCTACAATAGCGGAGCGTTCCTACAATGAGCAGTTCTTC.

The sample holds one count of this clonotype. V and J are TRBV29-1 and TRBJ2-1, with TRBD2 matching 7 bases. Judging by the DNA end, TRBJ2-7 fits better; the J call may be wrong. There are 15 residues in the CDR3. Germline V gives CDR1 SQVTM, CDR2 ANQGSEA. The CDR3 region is CSGDGASGPYNEQYF. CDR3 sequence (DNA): TGCAGCGGTGACGGCGCTAGCGGACCCTACAATGAGCAGTACTTC.

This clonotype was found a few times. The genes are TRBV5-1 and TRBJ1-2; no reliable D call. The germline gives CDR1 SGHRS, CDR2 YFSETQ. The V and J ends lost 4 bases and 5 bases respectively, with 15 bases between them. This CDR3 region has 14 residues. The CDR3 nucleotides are TGCGCCAGCAGCCCGGACGGTGGTGGGTATGGCTACACCTTC. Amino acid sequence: CASSPDGGGYGYTF. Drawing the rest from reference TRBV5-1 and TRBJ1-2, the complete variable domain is KAGVTQTPRYLIKTRGQQVTLSCSPISGHRSVSWYQQTPGQGLQFLFEYFSETQRNKGNFPGRFSGRQFSNSRSEMNVSTLELGDSALYLCASSPDGGGYGYTFGSGTRLTVV.

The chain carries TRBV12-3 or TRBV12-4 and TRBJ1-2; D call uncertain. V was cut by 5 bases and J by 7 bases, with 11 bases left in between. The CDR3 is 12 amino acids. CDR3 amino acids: CASSPLGTGYTF. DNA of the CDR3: TGTGCCAGCAGTCCTCTTGGCACTGGCTACACCTTC.

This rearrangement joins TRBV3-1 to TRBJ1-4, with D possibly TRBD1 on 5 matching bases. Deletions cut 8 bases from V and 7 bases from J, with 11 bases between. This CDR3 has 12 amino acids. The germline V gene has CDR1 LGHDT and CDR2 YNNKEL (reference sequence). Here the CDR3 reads CASRGGGEKLFF. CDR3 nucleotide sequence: TGTGCCAGCCGGGGGGGGGGTGAAAAACTGTTTTTT.

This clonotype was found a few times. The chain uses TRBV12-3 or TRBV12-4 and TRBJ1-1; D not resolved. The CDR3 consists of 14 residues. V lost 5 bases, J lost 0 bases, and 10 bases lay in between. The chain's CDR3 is CASSTRPMNTEAFF. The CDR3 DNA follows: TGTGCCAGCAGTACGCGGCCCATGAACACTGAAGCTTTCTTT.

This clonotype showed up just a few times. CDR3 nucleotide sequence: TGTGCCAGCAGCTTAGGGGTAGCGGGATCGCGGGAGACCCAGTACTTC. Translating it yields CASSLGVAGSRETQYF. The genes are TRBV11-2 and TRBJ2-7; 8 nucleotides align to TRBD2. The end of the DNA is better explained by TRBJ2-5, so the J call may be wrong. CDR3 length equals 16 residues. Germline-derived CDR1 and CDR2 are SGHAT and FQNNGV.